The entry below describes one T cell receptor (beta chain). Its antigen is unidentified. As the method for making TCR beta libraries, quantitative 5'-RACE with molecular barcodes was used. From the 5' RACE reads, TCRdb called clonotypes with MiXCR, one entry per CDR3 protein. The sample consists of a few hundred thousand distinct CDR3 sequences, less than 25% of them appearing once. The source of the sample is a study of CD8 T cells in ankylosing spondylitis. Study conclusions and caveats: Disease-linked clones displayed a CD8+ phenotype and appeared relatively rarely in peripheral blood. For ankylosing spondylitis blood, a TCR beta motif of seven to nine highly homologous variants appeared characteristic.

V was clipped by 5 bases and J by 7 bases; unmatched bases: 7. The CDR3 is 15 residues long. The germline gives CDR1 SGHNT, CDR2 YYREEE (reference sequence). Input material: blood, either unsorted or a sorted T cell fraction (not recorded which). The V gene is TRBV5-4, the J gene TRBJ2-1; 12 bases map to TRBD2. This sequence was found in a female donor with ankylosing spondylitis or in good health (not recorded which). CDR3 nucleotides: TGTGCCAGCAGTGGACTAGCGGGAATTAATAATGAGCAGTTCTTC. Protein sequence: CASSGLAGINNEQFF. The full variable domain, in which reference TRBV5-4 and TRBJ2-1 provide the parts outside the CDR3, is ETGVTQSPTHLIKTRGQQVTLRCSSQSGHNTVSWYQQALGQGPQFIFQYYREEENGRGNFPPRFSGLQFPNYSSELNVNALELDDSALYLCASSGLAGINNEQFFGPGTRLTVL.